These 6 T cell receptor beta chains were sequenced from one sample in a study of blood T cell repertoires in COVID-19. TCRdb's table, derived via immunoSEQ multiplex PCR, lists solely in-frame clones and lacks some. The sample shows roughly 140,000 clones, roughly 87% of them seen only once. Sequencing was done on a sample of peripheral blood. The receptors derive from a woman in her sixties with active or convalescent COVID-19.

The rearrangement links TRBV3-1 (or the pseudogene TRBV3-2) to TRBJ2-4; TRBD2 matches 10 bases. CDR1 LGHDT and CDR2 YNNKEL come from the germline V gene (reference sequence). The CDR3 covers 16 residues. V gave up 1 base and J gave up 8 bases; unmatched junction bases: 8. As DNA, the CDR3 is TGTGCCAGCAGCCAAGGCCCGGCTAGCGGGGGAGACATTCAGTACTTC. Its protein product is CASSQGPASGGDIQYF.

The rearrangement uses TRBV10-3 and TRBJ1-1; D is unclear. V was clipped by 2 bases and J by 1 base, with 14 bases between them. Germline V lookup: CDR1 ENHRY, CDR2 SYGVKD. The CDR3 is 16 residues long. The CDR3 sequence is CAISEITDGENTEAFF. Written as DNA, the CDR3 is TGTGCCATCAGTGAGATCACCGACGGAGAGAACACTGAAGCTTTCTTT.

This rearrangement joins TRBV10-3 to TRBJ2-1; 10 bases line up with TRBD1. V was clipped by 6 bases and J by 6 bases; unmatched bases: 5. Germline V gene lookup returns CDR1 ENHRY and CDR2 SYGVKD. The CDR3 is 14 amino acids. The CDR3 spells CAISRDRGGNEQFF. CDR3 sequence (DNA): TGTGCCATCAGCAGGGACAGGGGTGGCAATGAGCAGTTCTTC.

The chain employs TRBV12-3 or TRBV12-4 and TRBJ1-6; D uncertain. Trimming took 7 bases from V and 9 from J, leaving 13 bases between them. CDR3 length: 13 amino acids. CDR3 in DNA: TGTGCCAGCAATGAAGTTCGAGGTTCACCCCTCCACTTT. This codes for CASNEVRGSPLHF.

This clone occurred once. V is TRBV25-1 and J is TRBJ2-7, with 9 bases identical to TRBD1. The CDR3 length is 13 residues. V lost 6 bases to trimming and J lost 4 bases; unmatched junction nucleotides: 4. In germline, CDR1 is MGHDK, CDR2 SYGVNS. The CDR3 bases are TGTGCCAGCAGACCCGGGACAGGGTACGAGCAGTACTTC. As protein: CASRPGTGYEQYF.

This chain joins TRBV6-5 and TRBJ2-3, with D possibly matching TRBD1 (5 bases). CDR1 MNHEY and CDR2 SVGAGI come from the germline V gene. The CDR3 runs 15 residues. V was pared by 5 bases and J by 0 bases, with 12 bases between. This chain's CDR3 is CASSQSGSSTDTQYF. Written as DNA, the CDR3 is TGTGCCAGCAGTCAATCAGGGTCTAGCACAGATACGCAGTATTTT.